The clone carrying this T cell receptor beta chain was found many times. Its antigen remains unidentified. This sample is part of a study of tumor-infiltrating lymphocytes in primary liver carcinoma. Looking at the study overall: Patients underwent surgical resection for primary liver carcinoma. Sequencing of the samples generated roughly 3.5 to 7.5 million productive TCRbeta reads, with similar yields across tissue types.

Germline DNA was also extracted, while the blood RNA originated from unsorted whole blood. The patients lived with chronic HBV infection and had not yet received any treatment. TCR beta cDNA came from around 0.5 ug total RNA, primed with a constant-region primer. Construction of TCR beta libraries relied on three successive nested multiplex PCR rounds employing slightly modified ARM-PCR. Researchers ran the first two PCR rounds for roughly 10 cycles each with TRBV1-TRBV30 forward primers and a C-beta reverse primer. TCRdb reprocessed the multiplex PCR reads with MiXCR, giving one entry per CDR3 protein. This sample has 310,000 or so distinct CDR3 sequences, with about 65% found just once. Trimming took 7 bases from V and 9 from J; bases not matched to a gene: 4. This CDR3 contains 12 residues. CDR1 is MNHNY, CDR2 SVGAGI, per germline (reference sequence). Study conclusions and caveats: Tumors reached a significantly greater top-250-clone fraction than blood did (p = 0.039).

Sequencing was done on a sample of peripheral blood. The TCR sequence derives from a man aged 40-50 years with primary liver carcinoma and hepatitis B virus infection. The J gene is TRBJ2-1, the V gene TRBV6-6; 9 bases are a match to TRBD1. The CDR3 DNA reads TGTGCCAGCACAGACAGGGGGAGTGAGCAGTTCTTC. It encodes CASTDRGSEQFF.